Presented here are 21 T cell receptor beta chains from one specimen sequenced in a study of T cell repertoires in cytomegalovirus infection. MiXCR, run by TCRdb on the reads, gives a single entry per CDR3 protein. The profile shows around 130,000 distinct CDR3 sequences, less than 9.5% of them singletons. Sequencing was performed on PBMCs. The receptor set was obtained from a human donor in good health (CMV status not recorded). Some clones in this sample may be carry-over from other donors' samples.

This clonotype was picked up many times. J is TRBJ1-1 and V is TRBV10-3; no reliable D call. The length of the CDR3 is 14 residues. V was trimmed by 7 bases and J by 5 bases, leaving 17 bases between them. Germline loops: CDR1 ENHRY, CDR2 SYGVKD. CDR3 sequence: CAITSTSLRTEAFF. The DNA for the CDR3 is TGTGCCATCACTTCTACCTCGCTCCGAACTGAAGCTTTCTTT.

This clonotype was observed many times. The chain couples TRBV19 to TRBJ2-1; the match to TRBD1 covers 8 bases. Looked up from germline, CDR1 is LNHDA and CDR2 is SQIVND (reference sequence). Unmatched junction bases numbered 3, after V lost 3 bases and J lost 2 bases. The CDR3 totals 15 residues. CDR3 in amino acids: CASSMTGVAYNEQFF. Written as DNA, the CDR3 is TGTGCCAGTAGTATGACAGGGGTCGCCTACAATGAGCAGTTCTTC.

This clonotype was counted many times. This chain's CDR3 is CASPLGPGGREQYF. CDR3 bases: TGTGCCAGCCCTCTGGGACCCGGGGGGCGAGAGCAGTACTTC. This chain joins TRBV2 and TRBJ2-7; D is perhaps TRBD2 (7 bases). V was shortened by 8 bases and J by 7 bases, with 21 bases between the two germline ends. Germline V lookup: CDR1 SNHLY, CDR2 FYNNEI. This CDR3 comprises 14 residues.

This clonotype has ten or more counts. The chain uses TRBV20-1 and TRBJ2-2; 9 bases map to TRBD1. Germline loops: CDR1 DFQATT, CDR2 SNEGSKA (reference sequence). V lost 0 bases to trimming and J lost 1 base; unmatched junction nucleotides: 6. CDR3 length: 17 amino acids. Here the CDR3 DNA reads TGCAGTGCTAGAGATCGAAGGGACAGGGAGAACACCGGGGAGCTGTTTTTT. Protein product: CSARDRRDRENTGELFF.

Ten or more counts support this clonotype. The chain carries TRBV5-4 and TRBJ1-2; tentative D call: TRBD1 (6 bases). Trimming took off 2 bases at V and 8 bases at J, with 16 bases between the two ends. Germline CDR1 SGHNT, CDR2 YYREEE (reference sequence). This CDR3 comprises 14 residues. The CDR3 protein is CASSLFEGVEGYTF. The CDR3 coding sequence is TGTGCCAGCAGCTTATTCGAGGGGGTAGAGGGCTACACCTTC.

This clonotype was seen ten or more times. The chain joins TRBV20-1 to TRBJ2-7, with D perhaps given as TRBD1 or TRBD2 (5 bases each). Germline-derived CDR1 and CDR2 are DFQATT and SNEGSKA (reference sequence). V gave up 6 bases and J gave up 2 bases, with 17 bases separating them. The CDR3 extends over 14 amino acids. CDR3 nucleotides: TGCAGTGCAACTGGGACGGGTAGCGCCTACGAGCAGTACTTC. Residues: CSATGTGSAYEQYF.

The chain joins TRBV6-5 to TRBJ2-1; perhaps TRBD2 as D (7 bases). CDR1 MNHEY and CDR2 SVGAGI come from the germline V gene. The V gene lost 0 bases and the J gene lost 2 bases, with 11 bases spanning the gap. CDR3 size: 16 residues. This CDR3 reads CASSYSGGGAYNEQFF. CDR3 coding DNA: TGTGCCAGCAGTTACTCAGGAGGGGGGGCCTACAATGAGCAGTTCTTC.

This clonotype was counted ten times or more. In nucleotides, the CDR3 is TGTGCCAGCAGTCCCCGGGCCCCCGGGGAGCAGTACTTC. This encodes CASSPRAPGEQYF. The rearrangement links TRBV12-3 or TRBV12-4 to TRBJ2-7; D is unresolved. The length of the CDR3 is 13 residues. The ends were cut back, 5 bases at V and 7 bases at J, with 15 bases in the middle.

The J gene is TRBJ1-2, the V gene TRBV9; tentatively, D is TRBD1 (6 bases). Germline V gene data show CDR1 as SGDLS and CDR2 as YYNGEE. Trimming stripped 0 bases from V and 2 bases from J, with 8 bases between. This CDR3 is 14 amino acids long. In nucleotides, the CDR3 is TGTGCCAGCAGCGTAGGCAGGGGAAACTATGGCTACACCTTC. This translates into CASSVGRGNYGYTF.

This clonotype was observed at least ten times. The CDR3, as DNA: TGTGCCAGCAGGGGACGACAGGGCAATCAGCCCCAGCATTTT. This encodes CASRGRQGNQPQHF. The chain joins TRBV6-1 to TRBJ1-5; TRBD1 might be the D (6 bases). Between the trimmed V and J ends, which lost 6 bases and 2 bases, there was a span of 11 bases. The CDR3 totals 14 residues. Germline values: CDR1 MNHNS, CDR2 SASEGT.

This clonotype was seen at least ten times. This chain uses TRBV6-6 with TRBJ1-6, with D tentatively TRBD1 (5 bases). Germline CDR1 MNHNY, CDR2 SVGAGI (reference sequence). V dropped 6 bases and J dropped 14 bases, with 11 bases sitting between them. The CDR3 consists of 11 residues. CDR3 in amino acids: CASRHLGALHF. The CDR3 DNA reads as TGTGCCAGCAGACACCTAGGGGCCCTCCACTTT.

This clonotype was detected ten times or more. The gene calls are TRBV19 and TRBJ2-7, with D tentatively TRBD2 (6 bases). Per germline, CDR1 LNHDA and CDR2 SQIVND (reference sequence). V shed 5 bases and J shed 3 bases, with 17 bases lying between them. The CDR3 covers 15 residues. CDR3 in DNA: TGTGCCAGTAGTCTCTATGGGCAGGGAGGCTACGAGCAGTACTTC. Protein sequence: CASSLYGQGGYEQYF.

This clonotype was observed at least ten times. The CDR3 bases are TGTGCCAGCAGTTTATCCGCAGGGGCCTATCGGACAGATACGCAGTATTTT. It is translated as CASSLSAGAYRTDTQYF. The rearrangement joins TRBV28 to TRBJ2-3; maybe TRBD1 (6 bases). The V and J ends lost 1 base and 3 bases respectively, with 17 bases between them. Germline values: CDR1 MDHEN, CDR2 SYDVKM. There are 17 residues in the CDR3.

Many counts were recorded for this clonotype. The CDR3 DNA reads as TGTGCCAGCAGACAAGCGGGGGCAACCTACGAGCAGTACTTC. Protein sequence: CASRQAGATYEQYF. This chain connects TRBV6-1 to TRBJ2-7; 8 nucleotides agree with TRBD2. There are 14 residues in the CDR3. Germline-derived CDR1 and CDR2 are MNHNS and SASEGT. V shed 6 bases, J shed 2 bases, and the junction held 6 bases outside the gene matches.

This clonotype was recorded many times. V and J are TRBV28 and TRBJ1-3; the D gene is possibly TRBD1 (6 bases). Germline V lookup: CDR1 MDHEN, CDR2 SYDVKM. There are 15 residues in the CDR3. The ends were cut back, 3 bases at V and 0 bases at J, with 9 bases in the middle. CDR3 protein: CASSFGQFSGNTIYF. DNA of the CDR3: TGTGCCAGCAGTTTTGGACAGTTCTCTGGAAACACCATATATTTT.

This clonotype has a count of ten or more. The chain recombines TRBV12-3 or TRBV12-4 with TRBJ2-3; weak D call: TRBD2 (5 bases). V lost 0 bases and J 1 base, leaving 5 bases between the germline ends. This CDR3 is built from 14 residues. DNA for the CDR3: TGTGCCAGCAGTTTAGCCGGGGGCACAGATACGCAGTATTTT. Protein: CASSLAGGTDTQYF.

This clonotype has ten or more counts. V and J are TRBV7-2 and TRBJ1-6, with D unclear. The germline V gene encodes CDR1 SGHTA and CDR2 FQGNSA. CDR3 length equals 17 residues. V lost 5 bases and J lost 1, with 15 bases in between. The CDR3 region is CASSPGRPISYNSPLHF. DNA of the CDR3: TGTGCCAGCAGCCCGGGCAGGCCTATTTCCTATAATTCACCCCTCCACTTT.

This clonotype occurred many times. The J gene is TRBJ2-7, the V gene TRBV7-3; tentatively, D is TRBD1 or TRBD2 (5 bases each). Germline V CDR1 and CDR2: SGHTA, FQGTGA. There are 14 residues in the CDR3. V was clipped by 3 bases and J by 2 bases, with 11 bases between them. CDR3 nucleotide sequence: TGTGCCAGCAGCTTGGGACCACTCGCCTACGAGCAGTACTTC. It codes for CASSLGPLAYEQYF.

This clonotype has more than one count but fewer than ten. This chain links TRBV5-4 with TRBJ2-7; unclear D gene. The CDR3 spans 12 residues. Trimming removed 4 bases at V and 7 bases at J, with 12 bases between. Germline V gives CDR1 SGHNT, CDR2 YYREEE (reference sequence). CDR3 nucleotides: TGTGCCAGCAGCCTCCCCAAGGGAGAGCAGTACTTC. Its translation is CASSLPKGEQYF.

The sample holds many counts of this clonotype. The chain uses TRBV7-2 and TRBJ1-2, with TRBD1 as a possible D gene (6 bases). Germline V gene data show CDR1 as SGHTA and CDR2 as FQGNSA. CDR3 length equals 13 residues. V was pared by 3 bases and J by 4 bases, with 9 bases between. The CDR3 sequence: CASSLGQRYGYTF. As DNA, the CDR3 is TGTGCCAGCAGCTTGGGACAACGCTATGGCTACACCTTC.

This clonotype was counted many times. The chain recombines TRBV12-3 or TRBV12-4 with TRBJ2-3, with TRBD2 matching over 7 bases. The trim removed 6 bases at V and 0 bases at J, leaving 3 bases unmatched. The CDR3 contains 14 residues. The CDR3, as DNA: TGTGCCAGCAGACGGGGACTAAGCACAGATACGCAGTATTTT. This codes for CASRRGLSTDTQYF.